This TCR beta chain is drawn from a study of blood T cell repertoires in COVID-19. The overall study: Sources were T cells, B-cell-depleted T cells, or PBMCs; the material itself was cDNA or gDNA.

Per the original data handling: Amplified reference gene primers provided the basis for estimating nucleated cell counts. The protocol was immunoSEQ multiplex PCR, while the TCRdb copy is restricted to in-frame clones and leaves out a portion. That table furnishes V, J and clone size, whereas the DNA furnished D and trimming. The sample comprises 250,000 or so clones, roughly 80% of which are singletons, and nearly 9% rests with the top ten. This CDR3 comprises 14 residues. The V gene end was trimmed by 8 bases and the J gene end by 5 bases; junction bases not matched to a gene: 7. CDR1 and CDR2 from the germline V gene are SNHLY and FYNNEI.

The sequenced sample consisted of peripheral blood. This chain links TRBV2 with TRBJ2-7, with TRBD2 matching over 12 bases. This TCR was recovered from a man older than 75 with acute or convalescent COVID-19. CDR3 coding DNA: TGTGCCAGCGTCTTGACTAGCGGGGGAAACGAGCAGTACTTC. Translating gives CASVLTSGGNEQYF. The full variable domain, completed using reference TRBV2 and TRBJ2-7, is EPEVTQTPSHQVTQMGQEVILRCVPISNHLYFYWYRQILGQKVEFLVSFYNNEISEKSEIFDDQFSVERPDGSNFTLKIRSTKLEDSAMYFCASVLTSGGNEQYFGPGTRLTVT.